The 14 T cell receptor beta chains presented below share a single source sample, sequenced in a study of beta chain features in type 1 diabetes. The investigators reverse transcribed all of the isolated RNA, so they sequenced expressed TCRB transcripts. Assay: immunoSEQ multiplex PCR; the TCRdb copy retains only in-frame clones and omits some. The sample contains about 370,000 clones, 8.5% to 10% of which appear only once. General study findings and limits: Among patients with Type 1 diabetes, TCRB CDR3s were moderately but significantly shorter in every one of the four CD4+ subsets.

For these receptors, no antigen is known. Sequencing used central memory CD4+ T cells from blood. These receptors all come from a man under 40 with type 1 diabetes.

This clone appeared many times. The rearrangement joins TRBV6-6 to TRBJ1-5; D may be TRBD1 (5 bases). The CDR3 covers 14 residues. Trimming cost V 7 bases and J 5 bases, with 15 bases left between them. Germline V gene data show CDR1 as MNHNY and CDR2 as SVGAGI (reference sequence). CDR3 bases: TGTGCCAGCAATTTACGGGGGAGGGATCAGCCCCAGCATTTT. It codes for CASNLRGRDQPQHF.

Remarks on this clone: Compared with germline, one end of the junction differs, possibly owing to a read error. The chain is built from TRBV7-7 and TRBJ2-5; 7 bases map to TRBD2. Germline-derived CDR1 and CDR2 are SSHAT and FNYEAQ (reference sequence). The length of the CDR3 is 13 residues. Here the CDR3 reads CASSGSGQETQYF. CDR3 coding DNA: TGTGCTAGCAGCGGTAGCGGGCAAGAGACCCAGTACTTC.

Here the CDR3 DNA reads TGCAGCGTTTTAGCGGGGGGGGAGACCCAGTACTTC. It codes for CSVLAGGETQYF. The chain employs TRBV29-1 and TRBJ2-5, with 11 positions matching TRBD2. The CDR3 spans 12 residues. Per the germline V gene, CDR1 is SQVTM and CDR2 is ANQGSEA. With V trimmed by 5 bases and J by 5 bases, 1 base remained unmatched.

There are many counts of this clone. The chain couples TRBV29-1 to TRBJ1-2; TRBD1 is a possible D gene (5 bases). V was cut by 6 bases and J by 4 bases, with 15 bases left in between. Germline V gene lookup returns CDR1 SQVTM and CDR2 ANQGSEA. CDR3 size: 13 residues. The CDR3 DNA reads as TGCAGCGTGATTCAGGGCTCGGGCTATGGCTACACCTTC. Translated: CSVIQGSGYGYTF.

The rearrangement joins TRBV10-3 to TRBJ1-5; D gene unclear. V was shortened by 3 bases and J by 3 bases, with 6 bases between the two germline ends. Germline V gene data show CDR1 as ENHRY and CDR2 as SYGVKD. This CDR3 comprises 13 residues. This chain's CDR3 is CAISDSNNQPQHF. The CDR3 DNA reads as TGTGCCATCAGTGACAGCAACAATCAGCCCCAGCATTTT.

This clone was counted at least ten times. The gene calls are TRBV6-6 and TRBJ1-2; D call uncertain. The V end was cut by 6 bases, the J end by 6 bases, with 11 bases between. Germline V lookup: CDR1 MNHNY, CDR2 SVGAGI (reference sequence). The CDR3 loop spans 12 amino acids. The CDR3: CASSRAQHGYTF. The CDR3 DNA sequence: TGTGCCAGCAGCCGTGCGCAGCATGGCTACACCTTC.

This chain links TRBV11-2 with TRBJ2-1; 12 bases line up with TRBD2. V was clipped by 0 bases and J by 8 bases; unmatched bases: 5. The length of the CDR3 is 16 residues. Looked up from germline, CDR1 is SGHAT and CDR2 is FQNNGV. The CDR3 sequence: CASSLDPTSGSYEQFF. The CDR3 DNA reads TGTGCCAGCAGCTTAGATCCGACTAGCGGGAGCTATGAGCAGTTCTTC. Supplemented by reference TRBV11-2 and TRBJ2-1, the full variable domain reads EAGVAQSPRYKIIEKRQSVAFWCNPISGHATLYWYQQILGQGPKLLIQFQNNGVVDDSQLPKDRFSAERLKGVDSTLKIQPAKLEDSAVYLCASSLDPTSGSYEQFFGPGTRLTVL.

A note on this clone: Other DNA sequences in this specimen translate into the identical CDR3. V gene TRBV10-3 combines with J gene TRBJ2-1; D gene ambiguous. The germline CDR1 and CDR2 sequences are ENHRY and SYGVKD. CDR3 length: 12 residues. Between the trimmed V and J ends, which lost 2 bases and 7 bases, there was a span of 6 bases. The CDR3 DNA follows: TGTGCCATCAGTGAGCGAGAGAATGAGCAGTTCTTC. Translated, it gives CAISERENEQFF.

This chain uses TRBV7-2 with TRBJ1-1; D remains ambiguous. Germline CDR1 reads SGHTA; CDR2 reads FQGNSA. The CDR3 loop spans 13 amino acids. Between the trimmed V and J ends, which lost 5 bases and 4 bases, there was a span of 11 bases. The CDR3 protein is CASSLKSGTEAFF. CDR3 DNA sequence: TGTGCCAGCAGCCTTAAATCGGGCACTGAAGCTTTCTTT.

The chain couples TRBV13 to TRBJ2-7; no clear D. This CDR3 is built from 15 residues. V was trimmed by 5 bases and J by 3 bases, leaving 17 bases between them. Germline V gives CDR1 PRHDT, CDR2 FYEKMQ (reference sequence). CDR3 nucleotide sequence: TGTGCCAGCAGCCGACTCTTTCCTCCCCTCTACGAGCAGTACTTC. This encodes CASSRLFPPLYEQYF.

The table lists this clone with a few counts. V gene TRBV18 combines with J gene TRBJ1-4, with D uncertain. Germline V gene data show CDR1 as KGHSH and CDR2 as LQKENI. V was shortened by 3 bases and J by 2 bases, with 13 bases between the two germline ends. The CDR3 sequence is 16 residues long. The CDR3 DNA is TGTGCCAGCTCACCGGTTGCATCCGATACTAATGAAAAACTGTTTTTT. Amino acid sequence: CASSPVASDTNEKLFF. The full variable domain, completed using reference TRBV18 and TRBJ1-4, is NAGVMQNPRHLVRRRGQEARLRCSPMKGHSHVYWYRQLPEEGLKFMVYLQKENIIDESGMPKERFSAEFPKEGPSILRIQQVVRGDSAAYFCASSPVASDTNEKLFFGSGTQLSVL.

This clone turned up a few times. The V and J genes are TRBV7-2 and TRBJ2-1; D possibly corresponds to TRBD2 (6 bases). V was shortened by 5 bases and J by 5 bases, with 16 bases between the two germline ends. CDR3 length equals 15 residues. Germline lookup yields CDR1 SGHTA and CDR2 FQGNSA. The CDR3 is CASSQAGTSDNEQFF. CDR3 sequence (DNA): TGTGCCAGCAGCCAAGCCGGGACTTCAGACAATGAGCAGTTCTTC.

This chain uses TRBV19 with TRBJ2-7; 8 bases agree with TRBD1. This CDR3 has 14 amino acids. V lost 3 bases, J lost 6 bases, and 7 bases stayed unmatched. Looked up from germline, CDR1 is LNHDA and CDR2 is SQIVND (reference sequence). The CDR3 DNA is TGTGCCAGTAGTATCGGGACAGGCCCTCTCGAGCAGTACTTC. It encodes CASSIGTGPLEQYF.

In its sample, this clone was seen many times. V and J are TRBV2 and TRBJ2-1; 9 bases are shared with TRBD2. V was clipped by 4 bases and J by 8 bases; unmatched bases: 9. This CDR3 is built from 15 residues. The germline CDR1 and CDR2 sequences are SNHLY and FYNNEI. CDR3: CASSGRLAGIDEQFF. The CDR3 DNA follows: TGTGCCAGCAGTGGAAGGCTAGCGGGAATCGATGAGCAGTTCTTC.